The T cell receptor (beta chain) under discussion was sequenced for a study of blood T cell repertoires in COVID-19. Study context: Material from acute and convalescent COVID-19 was sourced from the United States, Italy and Spain. From T cells, B-cell-depleted T cells, or PBMCs came the material, which was cDNA or gDNA.

V was pared by 3 bases and J by 2 bases, with 4 bases between. This CDR3 spans 12 amino acids. Per the germline V gene, CDR1 is KGHSH and CDR2 is LQKENI. Some clones are missing from TCRdb's copy, which holds only in-frame ones; the method was immunoSEQ multiplex PCR. Among about 270,000 clones listed, 81% were seen once. The sequence came from a woman between 55 and 75 years old with active or convalescent COVID-19. The chain couples TRBV18 to TRBJ1-2; D is uncertain. Input material: peripheral blood. CDR3: CASSPSNYGYTF. Here the CDR3 DNA reads TGTGCCAGCTCACCTTCAAACTATGGCTACACCTTC. Variable domain in full (rest from reference TRBV18 and TRBJ1-2): NAGVMQNPRHLVRRRGQEARLRCSPMKGHSHVYWYRQLPEEGLKFMVYLQKENIIDESGMPKERFSAEFPKEGPSILRIQQVVRGDSAAYFCASSPSNYGYTFGSGTRLTVV.